Detailed here is one T cell receptor (beta chain). The method was immunoSEQ multiplex PCR; TCRdb's version includes in-frame clones alone and lacks a portion of them. The sample consists of around 50,000 clones, approximately 84% of them appearing once. These data are taken from a study of lymphopenia after photon versus proton radiotherapy. This CDR3 is built from 17 residues. The junction had 6 bases not matched to a gene; V was cut back by 2 bases and J by 4 bases. Looked up from germline, CDR1 is SGDLS and CDR2 is YYNGEE. This TCR came from a man aged 60-69 years with pancreatic cancer. Material: peripheral blood, obtained from a patient treated with proton-based radiotherapy. The chain couples TRBV9 to TRBJ2-3; 14 bases align to TRBD2. DNA for the CDR3: TGTGCCAGCAGCGTCTCCGGGACTAGCGGGAGCTCAGATACGCAGTATTTT. Translation gives CASSVSGTSGSSDTQYF.